This T cell receptor beta chain comes out of a study of blood T cell repertoires in COVID-19. The ends were cut back, 4 bases at V and 4 bases at J, with 8 bases in the middle. The germline V gene encodes CDR1 LNHDA and CDR2 SQIVND (reference sequence). This CDR3 has 13 residues. Measured with immunoSEQ multiplex PCR; TCRdb has only the in-frame clones, and not every one. The sample consists of about 330,000 clones, approximately 86% of them appearing once. V gene TRBV19 combines with J gene TRBJ1-5, with no clear D. The TCR was taken from a man in his thirties or forties with COVID-19, enrolled during active disease. The material sequenced was peripheral blood. This CDR3 reads CASSNLLNQPQHF. CDR3 nucleotide sequence: TGTGCCAGTAGTAATCTACTAAATCAGCCCCAGCATTTT.